The next 7 T cell receptor beta chains were all read from a single sample in a study of tumor-infiltrating lymphocytes in primary liver carcinoma. Co-extraction of both nucleic acids (RNA and DNA) used about 20-34 mg of unsorted bulk tissue. A primer matching the constant region was used to make TCR beta cDNA from approximately 520 ng of total RNA. Slightly modified ARM-PCR served as the procedure for the TCR beta libraries. These libraries came from three rounds of nested multiplex PCR. The first two PCR rounds, roughly 10 cycles each, used TRBV1-TRBV30 forward primers and a C-beta reverse primer. TCRdb independently ran MiXCR on the multiplex PCR reads; one entry per CDR3 protein. The sample lists roughly 100,000 distinct CDR3 sequences, approximately 82% occurring once. Sequencing input: liver tumor tissue from sampling region 3. Subset noted: tumor region T3, left-lateral pole. These receptor sequences come from a man aged 35 to 55 with primary liver carcinoma and hepatitis B virus infection.

This clonotype has only a few counts. The chain recombines TRBV11-3 with TRBJ2-3, with TRBD2 matching 9 bases. The J segment lost 6 bases and the V segment lost 9 bases, leaving 16 bases of the junction unmatched. Germline V CDR1 and CDR2: SGHNT, YENEEA. The CDR3 runs 16 residues. Written as DNA, the CDR3 is TGTGCCAGTAGCGGCAGCCTGGCGGGAGGGATGGATACGCAGTATTTT. It encodes CASSGSLAGGMDTQYF.

A word on this clonotype: At one boundary the junction diverges from the germline segment, which might be a read error. The chain combines TRBV4-1 with TRBJ2-1, with D maybe TRBD2 (6 bases). The germline CDR1 and CDR2 sequences are MGHRA and YSYEKL. The CDR3 is 10 residues long. The CDR3 region has the DNA TGCGCCAGCAGCGCGGGACGGCAGATCTTC. Its protein is CASSAGRQIF.

The rearrangement links TRBV4-2 to TRBJ2-3, with TRBD2 matching 16 bases. CDR1 and CDR2 from the germline V gene are LGHNA and YNFKEQ. J was trimmed by 2 bases and V by 4 bases; bases with no gene match: 6. The CDR3 has 18 amino acids. CDR3 protein: CASSPGLAGGVVTDTQYF. CDR3 nucleotide sequence: TGTGCCAGCAGCCCGGGACTAGCGGGAGGGGTGGTCACAGATACGCAGTATTTT.

The chain couples TRBV28 to TRBJ2-4; D remains ambiguous. Germline V gene lookup returns CDR1 MDHEN and CDR2 SYDVKM. Trimming shortened V by 7 bases and J by 1 base, and 17 bases separated the two germline ends. This CDR3 comprises 16 residues. This CDR3 reads CASTTNRAKAKNIQYF. For the CDR3, the DNA is TGTGCCAGCACTACAAACCGGGCCAAGGCCAAAAACATTCAGTACTTC.

This clonotype appeared a few times. Because it lacks the conserved phenylalanine or tryptophan at the end, this CDR3 is likely a read error. The chain is built from TRBV29-1 and TRBJ2-2; D ambiguous. Germline lookup yields CDR1 SQVTM and CDR2 ANQGSEA. CDR3 length: 15 residues. In DNA, the CDR3 is TGCAGTGTTGGGTCTAACGCGGCGAACACCGGGGAGCTGTTTTAT. This sequence encodes CSVGSNAANTGELFY.

Turning to this clonotype: It is likely a read error, because the conserved phenylalanine at the end of the CDR3 is missing. The genes are TRBV6-2 or TRBV6-3 and TRBJ2-2; a weak D match, TRBD1 (6 bases). Germline V gene lookup returns CDR1 MNHEY and CDR2 SVGEGT. The CDR3 sequence is 16 residues long. The CDR3 DNA reads TGTGCCAGCAGTCGAGCCGGGACACCTTTCACCGAGGAGCTGTTTTTA. Encoded protein: CASSRAGTPFTEELFL.

The chain carries TRBV6-6 and TRBJ2-7; possible D gene TRBD2, 6 bases. CDR1 and CDR2 from the germline V gene are MNHNY and SVGAGI (reference sequence). Deletions cut 0 bases from V and 13 bases from J, with 19 bases between. The CDR3 totals 14 residues. The CDR3 DNA follows: TGTGCCAGCAGTTACTCGGGATGGGGAAGCGGGCATTACTTC. Protein sequence: CASSYSGWGSGHYF.